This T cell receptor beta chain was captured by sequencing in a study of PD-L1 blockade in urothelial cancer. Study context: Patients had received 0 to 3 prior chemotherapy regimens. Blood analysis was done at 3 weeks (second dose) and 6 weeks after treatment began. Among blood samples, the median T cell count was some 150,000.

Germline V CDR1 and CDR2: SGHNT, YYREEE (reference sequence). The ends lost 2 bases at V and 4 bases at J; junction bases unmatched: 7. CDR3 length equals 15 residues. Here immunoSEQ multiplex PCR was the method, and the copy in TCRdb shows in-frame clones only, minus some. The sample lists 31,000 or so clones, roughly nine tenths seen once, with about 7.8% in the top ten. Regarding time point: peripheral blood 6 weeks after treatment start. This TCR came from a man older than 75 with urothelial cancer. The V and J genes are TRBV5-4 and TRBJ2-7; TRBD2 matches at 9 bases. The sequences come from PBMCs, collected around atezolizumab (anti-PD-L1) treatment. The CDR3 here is CASSFGGRAGYEQYF. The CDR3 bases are TGTGCCAGCAGCTTCGGCGGGAGGGCCGGGTACGAGCAGTACTTC.